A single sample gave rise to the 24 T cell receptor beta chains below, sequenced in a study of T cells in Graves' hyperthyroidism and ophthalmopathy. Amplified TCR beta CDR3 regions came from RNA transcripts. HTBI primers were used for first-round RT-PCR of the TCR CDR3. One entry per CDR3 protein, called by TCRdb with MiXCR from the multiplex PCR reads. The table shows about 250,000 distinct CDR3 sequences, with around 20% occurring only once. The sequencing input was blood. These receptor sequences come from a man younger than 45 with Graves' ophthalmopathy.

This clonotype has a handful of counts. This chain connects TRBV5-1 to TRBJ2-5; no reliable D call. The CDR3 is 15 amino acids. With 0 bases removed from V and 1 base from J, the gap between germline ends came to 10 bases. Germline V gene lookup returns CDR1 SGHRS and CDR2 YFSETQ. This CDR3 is CASSLASDLQETQYF. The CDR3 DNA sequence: TGCGCCAGCAGCTTGGCCTCGGACCTCCAAGAGACCCAGTACTTC.

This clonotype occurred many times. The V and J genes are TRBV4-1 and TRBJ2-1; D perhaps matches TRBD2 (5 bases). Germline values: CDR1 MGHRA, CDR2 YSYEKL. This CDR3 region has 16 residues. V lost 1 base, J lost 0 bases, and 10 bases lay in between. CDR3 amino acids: CASSQATSSSYNEQFF. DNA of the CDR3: TGCGCCAGCAGCCAAGCTACTAGTAGCTCCTACAATGAGCAGTTCTTC.

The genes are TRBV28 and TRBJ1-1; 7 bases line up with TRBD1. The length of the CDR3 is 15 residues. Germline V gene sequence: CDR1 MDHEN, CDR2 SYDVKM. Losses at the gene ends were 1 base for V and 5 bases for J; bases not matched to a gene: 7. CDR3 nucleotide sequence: TGTGCCAGCAGTTTATTAAGGGGGCGGGGAACTGAAGCTTTCTTT. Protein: CASSLLRGRGTEAFF.

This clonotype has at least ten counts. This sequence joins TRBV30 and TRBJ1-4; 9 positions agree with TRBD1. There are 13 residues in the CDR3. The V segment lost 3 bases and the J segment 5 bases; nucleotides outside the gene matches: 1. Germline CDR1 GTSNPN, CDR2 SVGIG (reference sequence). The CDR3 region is CAWRGQGNEKLFF. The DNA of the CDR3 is TGTGCCTGGAGGGGACAGGGAAATGAAAAACTGTTTTTT. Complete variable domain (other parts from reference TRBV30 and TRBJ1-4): SQTIHQWPATLVQPVGSPLSLECTVEGTSNPNLYWYRQAAGRGLQLLFYSVGIGQISSEVPQNLSASRPQDRQFILSSKKLLLSDSGFYLCAWRGQGNEKLFFGSGTQLSVL.

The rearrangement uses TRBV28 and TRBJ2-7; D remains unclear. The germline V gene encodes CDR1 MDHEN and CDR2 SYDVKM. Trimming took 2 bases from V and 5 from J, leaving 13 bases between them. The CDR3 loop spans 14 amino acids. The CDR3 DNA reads TGTGCCAGCAGTTTAACGGGCCAAGGTGACGAGCAGTACTTC. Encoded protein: CASSLTGQGDEQYF. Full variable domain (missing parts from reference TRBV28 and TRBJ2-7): DVKVTQSSRYLVKRTGEKVFLECVQDMDHENMFWYRQDPGLGLRLIYFSYDVKMKEKGDIPEGYSVSREKKERFSLILESASTNQTSMYLCASSLTGQGDEQYFGPGTRLTVT.

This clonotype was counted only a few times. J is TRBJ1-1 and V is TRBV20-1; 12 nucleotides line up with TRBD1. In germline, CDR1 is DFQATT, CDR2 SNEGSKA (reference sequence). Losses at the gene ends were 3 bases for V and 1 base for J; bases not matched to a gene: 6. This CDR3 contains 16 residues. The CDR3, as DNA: TGCAGTGCTAGGGGGACAGGGGGCGTGACGAACACTGAAGCTTTCTTT. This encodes CSARGTGGVTNTEAFF.

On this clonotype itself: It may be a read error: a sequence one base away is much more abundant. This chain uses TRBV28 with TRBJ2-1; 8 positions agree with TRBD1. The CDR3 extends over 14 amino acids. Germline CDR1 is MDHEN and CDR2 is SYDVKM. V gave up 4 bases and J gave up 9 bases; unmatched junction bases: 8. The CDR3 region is CASSWTGTWSEQFF. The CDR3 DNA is TGTGCCAGCAGTTGGACAGGGACGTGGAGTGAGCAGTTCTTC.

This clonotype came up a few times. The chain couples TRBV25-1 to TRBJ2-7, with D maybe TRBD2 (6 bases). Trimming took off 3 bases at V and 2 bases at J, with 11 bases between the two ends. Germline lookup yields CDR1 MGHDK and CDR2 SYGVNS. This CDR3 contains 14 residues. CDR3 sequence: CASSDGTPPYEQYF. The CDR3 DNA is TGTGCCAGCAGTGATGGGACTCCTCCCTACGAGCAGTACTTC.

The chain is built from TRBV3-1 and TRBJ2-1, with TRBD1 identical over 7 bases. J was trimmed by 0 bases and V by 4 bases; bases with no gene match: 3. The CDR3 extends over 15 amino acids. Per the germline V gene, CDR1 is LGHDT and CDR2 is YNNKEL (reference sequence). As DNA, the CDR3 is TGTGCCAGCAGCCGGGACAGTAGCTCCTACAATGAGCAGTTCTTC. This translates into CASSRDSSSYNEQFF.

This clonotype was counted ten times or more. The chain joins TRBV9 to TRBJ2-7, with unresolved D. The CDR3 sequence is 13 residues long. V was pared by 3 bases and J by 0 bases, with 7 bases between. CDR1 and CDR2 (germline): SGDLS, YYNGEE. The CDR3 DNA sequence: TGTGCCAGCAGCGCAGGCCTCTCCTACGAGCAGTACTTC. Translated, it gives CASSAGLSYEQYF.

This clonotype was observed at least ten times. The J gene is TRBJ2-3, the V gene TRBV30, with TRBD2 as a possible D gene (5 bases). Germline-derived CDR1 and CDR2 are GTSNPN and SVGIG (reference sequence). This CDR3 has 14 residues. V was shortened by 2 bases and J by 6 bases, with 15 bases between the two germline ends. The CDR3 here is CAWSHQEVRDTQYF. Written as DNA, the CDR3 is TGTGCCTGGAGTCACCAGGAGGTGAGGGATACGCAGTATTTT.

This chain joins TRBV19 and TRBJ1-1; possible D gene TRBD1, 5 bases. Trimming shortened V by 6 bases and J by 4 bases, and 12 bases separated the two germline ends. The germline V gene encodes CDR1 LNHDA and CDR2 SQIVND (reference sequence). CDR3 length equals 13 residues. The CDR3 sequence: CASSDRGSTEAFF. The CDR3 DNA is TGTGCCAGTAGCGATCGGGGGTCCACTGAAGCTTTCTTT.

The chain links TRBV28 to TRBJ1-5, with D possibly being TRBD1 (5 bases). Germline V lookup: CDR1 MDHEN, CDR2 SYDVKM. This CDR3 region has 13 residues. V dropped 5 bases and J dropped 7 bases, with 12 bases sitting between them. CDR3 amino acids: CASSPGTFQPQHF. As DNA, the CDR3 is TGTGCCAGCAGTCCCGGGACGTTCCAGCCCCAGCATTTT.

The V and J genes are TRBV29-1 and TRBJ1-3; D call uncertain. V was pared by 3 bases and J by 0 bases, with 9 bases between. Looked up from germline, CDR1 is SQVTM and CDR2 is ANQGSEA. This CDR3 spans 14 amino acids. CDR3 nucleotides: TGCAGCGTTGACGTCCCCGACTCTGGAAACACCATATATTTT. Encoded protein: CSVDVPDSGNTIYF.

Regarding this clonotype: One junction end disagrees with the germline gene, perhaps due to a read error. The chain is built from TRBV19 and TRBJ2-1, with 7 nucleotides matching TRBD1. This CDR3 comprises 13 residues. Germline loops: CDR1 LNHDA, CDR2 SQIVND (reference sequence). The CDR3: CASSAFDRDEKFF. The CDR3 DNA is TGTGCCAGTAGTGCTTTCGACAGGGATGAGAAGTTCTTC.

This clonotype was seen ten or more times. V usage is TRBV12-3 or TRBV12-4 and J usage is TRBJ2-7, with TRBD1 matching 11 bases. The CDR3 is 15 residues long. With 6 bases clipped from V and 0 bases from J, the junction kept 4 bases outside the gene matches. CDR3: CASRRTGGASYEQYF. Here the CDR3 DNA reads TGTGCCAGCAGACGGACAGGGGGCGCCTCCTACGAGCAGTACTTC.

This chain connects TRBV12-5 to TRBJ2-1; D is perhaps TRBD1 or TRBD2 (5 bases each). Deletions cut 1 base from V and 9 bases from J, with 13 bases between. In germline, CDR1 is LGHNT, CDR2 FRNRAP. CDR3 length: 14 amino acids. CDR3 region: CASGLGRDVGEQFF. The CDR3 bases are TGTGCTAGTGGTTTGGGCAGGGACGTGGGTGAGCAGTTCTTC.

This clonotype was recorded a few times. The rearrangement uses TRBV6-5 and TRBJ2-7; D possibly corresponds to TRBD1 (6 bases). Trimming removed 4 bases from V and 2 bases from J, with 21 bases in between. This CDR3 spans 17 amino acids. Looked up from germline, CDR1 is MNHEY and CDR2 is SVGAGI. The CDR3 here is CASSSITTGTSAYEQYF. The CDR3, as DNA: TGTGCCAGCAGTTCCATCACCACCGGGACAAGCGCCTACGAGCAGTACTTC.

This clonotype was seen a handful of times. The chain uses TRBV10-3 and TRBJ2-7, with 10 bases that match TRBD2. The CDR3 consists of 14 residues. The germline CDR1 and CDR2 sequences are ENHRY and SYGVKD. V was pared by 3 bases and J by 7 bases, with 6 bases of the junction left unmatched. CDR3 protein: CAISDQREGWEQYF. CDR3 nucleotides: TGTGCCATCAGTGATCAGCGGGAGGGCTGGGAGCAGTACTTC.

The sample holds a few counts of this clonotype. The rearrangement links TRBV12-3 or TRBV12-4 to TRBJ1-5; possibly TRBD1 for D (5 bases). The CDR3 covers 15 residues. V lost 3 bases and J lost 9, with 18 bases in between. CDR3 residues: CASSFQGAGVRPQHF. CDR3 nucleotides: TGTGCCAGCAGTTTTCAGGGCGCCGGAGTGCGGCCCCAGCATTTT.

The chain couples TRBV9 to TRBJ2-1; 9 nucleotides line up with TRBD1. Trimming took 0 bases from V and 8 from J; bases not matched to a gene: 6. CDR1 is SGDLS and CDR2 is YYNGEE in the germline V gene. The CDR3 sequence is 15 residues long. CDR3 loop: CASSVAMGQGHEQFF. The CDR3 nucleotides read TGTGCCAGCAGCGTAGCTATGGGACAGGGACATGAGCAGTTCTTC.

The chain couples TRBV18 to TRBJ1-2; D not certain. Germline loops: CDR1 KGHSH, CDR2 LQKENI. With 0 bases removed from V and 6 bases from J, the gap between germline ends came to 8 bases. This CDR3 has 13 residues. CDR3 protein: CASSPPERDGYTF. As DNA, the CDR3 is TGTGCCAGCTCACCACCGGAGAGGGATGGCTACACCTTC.

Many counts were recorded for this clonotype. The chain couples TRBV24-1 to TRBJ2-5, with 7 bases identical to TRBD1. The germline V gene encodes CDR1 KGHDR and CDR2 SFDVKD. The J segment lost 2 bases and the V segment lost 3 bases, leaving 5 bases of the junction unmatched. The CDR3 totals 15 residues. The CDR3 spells CATSDTGTEQETQYF. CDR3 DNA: TGTGCCACCAGTGATACCGGGACAGAACAAGAGACCCAGTACTTC.

CDR3 bases: TGTGCCAGCAAGGAAAGGGAGCTGGGGGACACCATATATTTT. This sequence encodes CASKERELGDTIYF. The chain joins TRBV7-9 to TRBJ1-3; TRBD1 might be the D (5 bases). Germline values: CDR1 SEHNR, CDR2 FQNEAQ (reference sequence). The V and J ends lost 7 bases and 8 bases respectively, with 18 bases between them. There are 14 residues in the CDR3. Together with reference TRBV7-9 and TRBJ1-3, the CDR3 gives the full variable domain: DTGVSQNPRHKITKRGQNVTFRCDPISEHNRLYWYRQTLGQGPEFLTYFQNEAQLEKSRLLSDRFSAERPKGSFSTLEIQRTEQGDSAMYLCASKERELGDTIYFGEGSWLTVV.